This T cell receptor (beta chain) is from a study of shared T cell receptors in the human thymus. Data came from immunoSEQ multiplex PCR; TCRdb stores just in-frame clones and leaves some out. The data contain more than 550,000 clones, roughly 85% of them singletons. Per germline, CDR1 KGHSH and CDR2 LQKENI. The V gene lost 0 bases and the J gene lost 9 bases, with 18 bases spanning the gap. This CDR3 has 17 residues. The same sample was also used in a study of human thymus T cells.

The receptor's source is a girl under three years old with a congenital heart defect. The sample consisted of thymocytes. This rearrangement joins TRBV18 to TRBJ1-6, with D possibly being TRBD1 (5 bases). The CDR3 loop is CASSPPNRTGLGSPLHF. The CDR3 DNA reads TGTGCCAGCTCACCACCGAACAGGACGGGTCTCGGTTCACCCCTCCACTTT. The full variable domain, in which reference TRBV18 and TRBJ1-6 provide the parts outside the CDR3, is NAGVMQNPRHLVRRRGQEARLRCSPMKGHSHVYWYRQLPEEGLKFMVYLQKENIIDESGMPKERFSAEFPKEGPSILRIQQVVRGDSAAYFCASSPPNRTGLGSPLHFGNGTRLTVT.